A single sample gave rise to the 14 T cell receptor beta chains below, sequenced in a study of T cell repertoires in ileal Crohn's disease. Method: immunoSEQ multiplex PCR; TCRdb's copy keeps in-frame clones and lacks some. The sample yields over 15,000 clones, around 70% seen once. Sample time point: neoterminal ileum biopsy at postoperative endoscopy, about 6 months after surgery. The sample comprised ileal tissue. The receptors stem from an adult with Crohn's disease.

This chain links TRBV2 with TRBJ2-3, with D unresolved. This CDR3 spans 14 amino acids. Germline V gene sequence: CDR1 SNHLY, CDR2 FYNNEI. Trimming pared 6 bases from V and 2 bases from J, leaving 12 bases between. The CDR3: CASRGSAYTDTQYF. In DNA form, the CDR3 reads TGTGCCAGCAGGGGCTCGGCTTACACAGATACGCAGTATTTT.

V gene TRBV18 combines with J gene TRBJ1-4, with a possible D match to TRBD1 (5 bases). CDR3 length: 14 residues. Trimming removed 3 bases from V and 8 bases from J, with 13 bases in between. The V gene's germline CDR1 is KGHSH and CDR2 LQKENI. The CDR3 sequence is CASSPARQGEKLFF. CDR3 sequence (DNA): TGTGCCAGCTCACCTGCTCGGCAGGGAGAAAAACTGTTTTTT.

This clone was seen a handful of times. The chain is built from TRBV5-1 and TRBJ1-1; D possibly corresponds to TRBD1 (5 bases). CDR3 length: 16 amino acids. Trimming took off 1 base at V and 2 bases at J, with 15 bases between the two ends. Germline V gene sequence: CDR1 SGHRS, CDR2 YFSETQ. CDR3 region: CASSLKGTGANTEAFF. The CDR3 DNA reads as TGCGCCAGCAGCTTGAAGGGAACAGGAGCCAACACTGAAGCTTTCTTT.

J is TRBJ1-5 and V is TRBV6-6; tentative D call: TRBD1 (5 bases). V lost 5 bases and J lost 3, with 8 bases in between. The CDR3 totals 13 residues. Germline V CDR1 and CDR2: MNHNY, SVGAGI (reference sequence). The CDR3 nucleotides are TGTGCCAGCAGTGACAGTGCCAATCAGCCCCAGCATTTT. Amino acids: CASSDSANQPQHF.

This clone appeared a few times. This chain links TRBV29-1 with TRBJ2-7, with D unclear. CDR1 and CDR2 from the germline V gene are SQVTM and ANQGSEA. There are 12 residues in the CDR3. The V gene lost 2 bases and the J gene lost 5 bases, with 10 bases spanning the gap. CDR3 sequence (DNA): TGCAGCGTTGAATTCGAAGGAGACGAGCAGTACTTC. Protein: CSVEFEGDEQYF.

This clone has just a few counts. V usage is TRBV19 and J usage is TRBJ2-7, with 9 bases fitting TRBD2. The CDR3 totals 16 residues. Looked up from germline, CDR1 is LNHDA and CDR2 is SQIVND (reference sequence). Unmatched junction bases numbered 10, after V lost 2 bases and J lost 5 bases. The CDR3 coding sequence is TGTGCCAGTAGTATATTCGGCGCGGGAGGGCCAGACGAGCAGTACTTC. As protein: CASSIFGAGGPDEQYF.

In its sample, this clone was seen a few times. The identical CDR3 is also encoded by other nucleotide sequences in the sample. The chain carries TRBV7-2 and TRBJ1-6, with TRBD1 matching 8 bases. The V gene's germline CDR1 is SGHTA and CDR2 FQGNSA. J was trimmed by 5 bases and V by 4 bases; bases with no gene match: 4. The CDR3 runs 15 residues. This CDR3 is CASSSGQGHNSPLHF. Here the CDR3 DNA reads TGTGCCAGCAGCTCCGGACAGGGTCATAATTCACCCCTCCACTTT. The full variable domain, with the rest looked up from reference TRBV7-2 and TRBJ1-6, is GAGVSQSPSNKVTEKGKDVELRCDPISGHTALYWYRQSLGQGLEFLIYFQGNSAPDKSGLPSDRFSAERTGGSVSTLTIQRTQQEDSAVYLCASSSGQGHNSPLHFGNGTRLTVT.

This clone was observed a handful of times. J is TRBJ2-5 and V is TRBV6-6; weak D call: TRBD2 (5 bases). CDR1 and CDR2 (germline): MNHNY, SVGAGI (reference sequence). This CDR3 region has 15 residues. The V gene lost 7 bases and the J gene lost 3 bases, with 18 bases spanning the gap. CDR3 sequence: CASTPPNGMKETQYF. CDR3 nucleotide sequence: TGTGCCAGCACCCCCCCTAACGGGATGAAAGAGACCCAGTACTTC.

The chain is built from TRBV13 and TRBJ1-1; 11 bases line up with TRBD1. Germline trimming cut 5 bases from V and 5 bases from J; bases unmatched to any gene: 4. The CDR3 runs 14 residues. The germline V gene encodes CDR1 PRHDT and CDR2 FYEKMQ (reference sequence). The DNA for the CDR3 is TGTGCCAGCAGCCCAGGGACAGGGGGGACTGAAGCTTTCTTT. Protein sequence: CASSPGTGGTEAFF.

This chain uses TRBV2 with TRBJ1-2; no firm D call. The CDR3 covers 16 residues. V lost 1 base, J lost 1 base, and 13 bases lay in between. Germline assignment: CDR1 SNHLY and CDR2 FYNNEI. The CDR3 sequence: CASSEELSEVNYGYTF. CDR3 nucleotide sequence: TGTGCCAGCAGTGAAGAGTTATCAGAAGTTAACTATGGCTACACCTTC.

The chain links TRBV27 to TRBJ1-6; 10 bases are shared with TRBD1. V gave up 6 bases and J gave up 9 bases; unmatched junction bases: 8. The CDR3 is 15 residues long. Per germline, CDR1 MNHEY and CDR2 SMNVEV (reference sequence). The CDR3 sequence is CASSPKGDRGSPLHF. The CDR3 nucleotides read TGTGCCAGCAGCCCCAAGGGGGACAGGGGTTCACCCCTCCACTTT.

The chain uses TRBV19 and TRBJ1-1, with TRBD1 identical over 8 bases. The CDR3 is made up of 16 amino acids. Losses at the gene ends were 5 bases for V and 4 bases for J; bases not matched to a gene: 12. Per the germline V gene, CDR1 is LNHDA and CDR2 is SQIVND (reference sequence). The CDR3: CASSPSLDRGVTEAFF. The CDR3 nucleotides are TGTGCCAGTAGTCCGAGCCTAGACAGGGGTGTCACTGAAGCTTTCTTT.

In its sample, this clone was seen once. This rearrangement joins TRBV5-4 to TRBJ2-3, with TRBD2 identical over 12 bases. The germline gives CDR1 SGHNT, CDR2 YYREEE (reference sequence). With 4 bases clipped from V and 5 bases from J, the junction kept 5 bases outside the gene matches. The CDR3 is 15 residues long. The CDR3 coding sequence is TGTGCCAGCAGCCCTAGCGGGGGGGCCGTAGATACGCAGTATTTT. It codes for CASSPSGGAVDTQYF.

The chain is built from TRBV7-8 and TRBJ2-7, with TRBD2 matching 15 bases. V lost 5 bases to trimming and J lost 3 bases; unmatched junction nucleotides: 11. The CDR3 totals 18 residues. The germline V gene encodes CDR1 SGHVS and CDR2 FQNEAQ. The CDR3 bases are TGTGCCAGCAGCCTTACCTGGACTAGCGGGAGGGCCTTCTACGAGCAGTACTTC. It specifies CASSLTWTSGRAFYEQYF.